One and the same sample provided the 3 T cell receptor beta chains below, sequenced in a study of graft-versus-host responses after intestinal transplantation. Which antigens these TCRs recognize remains unknown. Assay used: immunoSEQ multiplex PCR; TCRdb lists only in-frame clones, some missing. The sample contains about 59,000 clones, around 92% of which appear only once. This specimen consisted of unstimulated CD4+ T cells sorted from spleen or lymph node cells, obtained before transplant. These receptors were obtained from a human donor who was the organ donor for an intestinal transplant.

The V gene is TRBV6-5, the J gene TRBJ1-2; D is undetermined. The CDR3 contains 12 residues. CDR1 MNHEY and CDR2 SVGAGI come from the germline V gene. Trimming took off 7 bases at V and 7 bases at J, with 13 bases between the two ends. The CDR3, as DNA: TGTGCCAGCAACAACGGGGTTACTGGCTACACCTTC. Its translation is CASNNGVTGYTF.

The gene calls are TRBV7-8 and TRBJ2-3; TRBD2 might be the D (6 bases). The CDR3 has 17 amino acids. Germline V gene data show CDR1 as SGHVS and CDR2 as FQNEAQ. The V gene lost 1 base and the J gene lost 2 bases, with 16 bases spanning the gap. As DNA, the CDR3 is TGTGCCAGCAGCTTAGTGAGGAGCGGGCGAAACACAGATACGCAGTATTTT. Its translation: CASSLVRSGRNTDTQYF.

The genes are TRBV7-6 and TRBJ2-7; 10 nucleotides align to TRBD1. V was clipped by 8 bases and J by 5 bases; unmatched bases: 6. The CDR3 has 13 amino acids. Germline CDR1 reads SGHVS; CDR2 reads FNYEAQ. The CDR3 sequence: CASAPGQGHEQYF. CDR3 bases: TGTGCCAGCGCTCCGGGACAGGGGCACGAGCAGTACTTC.